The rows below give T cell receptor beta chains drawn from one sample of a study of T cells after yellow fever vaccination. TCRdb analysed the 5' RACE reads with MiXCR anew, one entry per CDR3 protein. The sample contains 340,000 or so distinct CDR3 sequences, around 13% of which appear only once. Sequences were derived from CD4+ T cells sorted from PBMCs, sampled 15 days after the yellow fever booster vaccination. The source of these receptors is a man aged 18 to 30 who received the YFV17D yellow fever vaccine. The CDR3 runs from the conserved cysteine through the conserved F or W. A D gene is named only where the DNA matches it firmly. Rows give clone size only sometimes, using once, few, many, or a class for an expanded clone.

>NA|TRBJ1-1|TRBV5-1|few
CASSLGTGHTEAFF
TGCGCCAGCAGCTTGGGTACGGGACACACTGAAGCTTTCTTT
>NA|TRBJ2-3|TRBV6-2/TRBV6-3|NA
CASSYSQLRDTQYF
TGTGCCAGCAGTTACTCGCAGCTTCGAGATACGCAGTATTTT
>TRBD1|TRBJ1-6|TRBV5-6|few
CASTKQGAGSPLHF
TGTGCCAGCACCAAACAGGGGGCGGGTTCACCCCTCCACTTT
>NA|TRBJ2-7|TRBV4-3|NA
CASSQDLEGREQYF
TGCGCCAGCAGCCAAGATCTTGAGGGGCGGGAGCAGTACTTC
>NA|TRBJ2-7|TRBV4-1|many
CASSQEGTLQYF
TGCGCCAGCAGCCAAGAGGGTACGCTGCAGTACTTC
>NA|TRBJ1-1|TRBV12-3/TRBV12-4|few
CASSLGGRDTEAFF
TGTGCCAGCAGTTTGGGGGGAAGGGACACTGAAGCTTTCTTT
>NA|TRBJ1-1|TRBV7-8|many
CASSPDRHLNTEAFF
TGTGCCAGCAGTCCTGACAGACACTTGAACACTGAAGCTTTCTTT
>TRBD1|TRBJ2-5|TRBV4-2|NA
CASSQGQGWETQYF
TGTGCCAGCAGCCAGGGACAGGGGTGGGAGACCCAGTACTTC
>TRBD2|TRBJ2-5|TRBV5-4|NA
CASSHQRGALETQYF
TGTGCCAGCAGCCACCAGCGGGGGGCCTTAGAGACCCAGTACTTC
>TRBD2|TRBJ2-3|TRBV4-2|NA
CASSQGGRADTQYF
TGTGCCAGCAGCCAAGGGGGGAGGGCAGATACGCAGTATTTT
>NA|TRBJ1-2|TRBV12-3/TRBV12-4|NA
CASTTYSTYGYTF
TGTGCCAGCACCACCTACAGCACCTATGGCTACACCTTC
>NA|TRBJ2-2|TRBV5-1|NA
CASSLDGLGELFF
TGCGCCAGCAGCTTGGACGGTCTCGGGGAGCTGTTTTTT
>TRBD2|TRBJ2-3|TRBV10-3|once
CASSRSSGGTDTQYF
TGTGCCTCAAGTCGTAGTAGCGGGGGCACAGATACGCAGTATTTT
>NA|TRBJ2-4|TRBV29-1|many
CSAAGGLAKNIQYF
TGCAGCGCTGCTGGGGGGCTAGCCAAAAACATTCAGTACTTC
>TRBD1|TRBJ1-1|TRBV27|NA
CASSQSDRVDTEAFF
TGTGCCAGCAGTCAATCGGACAGGGTGGACACTGAAGCTTTCTTT
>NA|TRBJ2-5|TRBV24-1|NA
CATSDWTDQETQYF
TGTGCCACCAGTGATTGGACAGACCAAGAGACCCAGTACTTC
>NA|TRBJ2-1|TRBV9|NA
CASSVASSYNEQFF
TGTGCCAGCAGCGTAGCCTCCTCCTACAATGAGCAGTTCTTC